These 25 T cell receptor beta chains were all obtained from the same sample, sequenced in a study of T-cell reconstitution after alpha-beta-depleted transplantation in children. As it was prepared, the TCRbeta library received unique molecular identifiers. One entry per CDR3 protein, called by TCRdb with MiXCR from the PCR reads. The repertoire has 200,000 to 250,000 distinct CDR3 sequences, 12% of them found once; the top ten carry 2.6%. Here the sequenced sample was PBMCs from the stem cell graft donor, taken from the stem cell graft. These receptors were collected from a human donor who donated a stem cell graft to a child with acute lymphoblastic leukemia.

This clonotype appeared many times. The CDR3 DNA is TGTGCCAGCAGCTTCGTATCCAGTGGAGGTGAGCAGTTCTTC. This encodes CASSFVSSGGEQFF. This chain joins TRBV7-2 and TRBJ2-1, with D maybe TRBD2 (5 bases). The CDR3 contains 14 residues. The ends were cut back, 3 bases at V and 9 bases at J, with 15 bases in the middle. Looked up from germline, CDR1 is SGHTA and CDR2 is FQGNSA.

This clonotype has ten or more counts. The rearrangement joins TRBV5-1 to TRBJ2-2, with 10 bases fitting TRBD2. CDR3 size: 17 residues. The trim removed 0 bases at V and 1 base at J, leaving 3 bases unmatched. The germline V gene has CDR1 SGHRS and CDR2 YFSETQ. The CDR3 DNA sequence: TGCGCCAGCAGCTTGGCAAGACTAGCGGGGAACACCGGGGAGCTGTTTTTT. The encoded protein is CASSLARLAGNTGELFF. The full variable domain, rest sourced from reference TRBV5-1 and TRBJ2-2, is KAGVTQTPRYLIKTRGQQVTLSCSPISGHRSVSWYQQTPGQGLQFLFEYFSETQRNKGNFPGRFSGRQFSNSRSEMNVSTLELGDSALYLCASSLARLAGNTGELFFGEGSRLTVL.

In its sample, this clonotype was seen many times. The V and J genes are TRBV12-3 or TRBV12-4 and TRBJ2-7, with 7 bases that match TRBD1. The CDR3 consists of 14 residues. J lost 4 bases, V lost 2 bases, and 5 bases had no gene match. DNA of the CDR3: TGTGCCAGCAGTTTATCCAGGGGGTGGTACGAGCAGTACTTC. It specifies CASSLSRGWYEQYF.

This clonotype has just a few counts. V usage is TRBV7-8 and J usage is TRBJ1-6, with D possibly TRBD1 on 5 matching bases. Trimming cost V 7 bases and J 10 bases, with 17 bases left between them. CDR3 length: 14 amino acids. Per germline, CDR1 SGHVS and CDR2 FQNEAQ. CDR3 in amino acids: CASTKSRATSPLHF. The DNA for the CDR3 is TGTGCCAGCACAAAGTCCAGGGCAACGTCACCCCTCCACTTT.

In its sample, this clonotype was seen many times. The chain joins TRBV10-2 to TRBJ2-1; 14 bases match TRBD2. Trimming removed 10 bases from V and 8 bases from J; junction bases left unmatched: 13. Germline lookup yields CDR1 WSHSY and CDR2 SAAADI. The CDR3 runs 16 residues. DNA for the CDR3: TGCGCCACCACCCCGGGACTAGCGGGAGTTGGGTATGAGCAGTTCTTC. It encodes CATTPGLAGVGYEQFF.

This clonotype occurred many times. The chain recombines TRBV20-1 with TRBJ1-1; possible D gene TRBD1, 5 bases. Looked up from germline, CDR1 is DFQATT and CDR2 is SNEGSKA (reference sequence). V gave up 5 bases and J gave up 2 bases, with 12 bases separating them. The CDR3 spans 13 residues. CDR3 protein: CSAQRGVNTEAFF. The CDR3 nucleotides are TGCAGTGCTCAACGAGGGGTTAACACTGAAGCTTTCTTT.

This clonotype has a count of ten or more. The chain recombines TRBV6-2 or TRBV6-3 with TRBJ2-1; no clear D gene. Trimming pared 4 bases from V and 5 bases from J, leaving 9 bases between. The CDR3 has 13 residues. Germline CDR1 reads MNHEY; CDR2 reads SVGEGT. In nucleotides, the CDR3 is TGTGCCAGCAGTTCCTTGCAGCACAATGAGCAGTTCTTC. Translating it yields CASSSLQHNEQFF.

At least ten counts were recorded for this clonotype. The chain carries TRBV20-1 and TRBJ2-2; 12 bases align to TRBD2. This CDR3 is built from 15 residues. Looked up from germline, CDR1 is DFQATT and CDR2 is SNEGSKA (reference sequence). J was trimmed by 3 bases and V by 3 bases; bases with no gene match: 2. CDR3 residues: CSARASGRDTGELFF. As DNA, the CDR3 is TGCAGTGCTAGGGCTAGCGGGAGGGACACCGGGGAGCTGTTTTTT.

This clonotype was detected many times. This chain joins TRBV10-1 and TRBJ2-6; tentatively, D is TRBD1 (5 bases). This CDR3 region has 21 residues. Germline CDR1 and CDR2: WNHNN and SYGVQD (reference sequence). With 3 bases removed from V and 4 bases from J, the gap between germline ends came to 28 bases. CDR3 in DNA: TGCGCCAGCAGTGACGCCTCCTCGCAGGGAAAAGTGTTATCGGGGGCCAACGTCCTGACTTTC. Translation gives CASSDASSQGKVLSGANVLTF.

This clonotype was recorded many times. CDR3 DNA sequence: TGCAGTGCTAGAGATTCCCTAGCGGGAGGACTCAATGAGCAGTTCTTC. This encodes CSARDSLAGGLNEQFF. This chain uses TRBV20-1 with TRBJ2-1; 11 nucleotides agree with TRBD2. Trimming cost V 0 bases and J 6 bases; bases outside gene matches: 7. The CDR3 runs 16 residues. From germline, CDR1 is DFQATT and CDR2 SNEGSKA (reference sequence).

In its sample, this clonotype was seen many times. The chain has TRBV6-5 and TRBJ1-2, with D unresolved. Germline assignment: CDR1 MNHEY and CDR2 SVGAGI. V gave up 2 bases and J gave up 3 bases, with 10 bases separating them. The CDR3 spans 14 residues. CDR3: CASSYGENYYGYTF. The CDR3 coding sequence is TGTGCCAGCAGTTACGGTGAGAATTACTATGGCTACACCTTC.

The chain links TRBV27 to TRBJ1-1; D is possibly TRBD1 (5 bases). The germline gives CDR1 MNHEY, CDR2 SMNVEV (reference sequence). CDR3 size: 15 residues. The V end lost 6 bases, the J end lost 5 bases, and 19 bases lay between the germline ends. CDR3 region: CASSTLQGWGTEAFF. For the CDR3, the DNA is TGTGCCAGCAGCACCCTTCAGGGCTGGGGGACTGAAGCTTTCTTT.

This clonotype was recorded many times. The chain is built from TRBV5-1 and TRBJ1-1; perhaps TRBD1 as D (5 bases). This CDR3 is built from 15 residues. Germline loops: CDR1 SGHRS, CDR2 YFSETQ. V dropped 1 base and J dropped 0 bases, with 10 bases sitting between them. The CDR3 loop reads CASSLLGQLNTEAFF. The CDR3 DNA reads TGCGCCAGCAGCTTGCTGGGGCAGCTGAACACTGAAGCTTTCTTT.

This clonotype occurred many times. The CDR3 nucleotides read TGCGCCAGCAGCTTGACAACCGGGACAGCTCAGCCCCAGCATTTT. Translating gives CASSLTTGTAQPQHF. This chain links TRBV5-1 with TRBJ1-5, with 7 bases fitting TRBD1. Trimming removed 1 base from V and 6 bases from J; junction bases left unmatched: 7. Germline lookup yields CDR1 SGHRS and CDR2 YFSETQ. The CDR3 runs 15 residues.

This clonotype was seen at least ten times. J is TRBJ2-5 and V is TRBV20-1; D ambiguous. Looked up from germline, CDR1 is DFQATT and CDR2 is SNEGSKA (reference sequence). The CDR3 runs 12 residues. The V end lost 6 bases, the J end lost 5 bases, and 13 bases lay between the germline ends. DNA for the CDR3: TGCAGTGCAGCTCCGGGTCGCGAGACCCAGTACTTC. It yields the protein CSAAPGRETQYF.

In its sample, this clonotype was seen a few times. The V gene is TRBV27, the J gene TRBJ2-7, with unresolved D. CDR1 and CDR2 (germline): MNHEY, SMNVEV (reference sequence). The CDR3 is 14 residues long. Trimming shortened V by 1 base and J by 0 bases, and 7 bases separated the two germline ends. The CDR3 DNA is TGTGCCAGCAGTTTATGGCCCAGCTCCTACGAGCAGTACTTC. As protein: CASSLWPSSYEQYF.

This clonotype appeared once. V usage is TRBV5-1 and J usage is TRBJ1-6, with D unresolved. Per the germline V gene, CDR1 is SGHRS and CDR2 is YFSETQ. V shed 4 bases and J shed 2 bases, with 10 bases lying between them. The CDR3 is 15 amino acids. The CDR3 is CASSPAGPYNSPLHF. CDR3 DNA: TGCGCCAGCAGCCCCGCCGGGCCCTATAATTCACCCCTCCACTTT. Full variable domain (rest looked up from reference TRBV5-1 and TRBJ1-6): KAGVTQTPRYLIKTRGQQVTLSCSPISGHRSVSWYQQTPGQGLQFLFEYFSETQRNKGNFPGRFSGRQFSNSRSEMNVSTLELGDSALYLCASSPAGPYNSPLHFGNGTRLTVT.

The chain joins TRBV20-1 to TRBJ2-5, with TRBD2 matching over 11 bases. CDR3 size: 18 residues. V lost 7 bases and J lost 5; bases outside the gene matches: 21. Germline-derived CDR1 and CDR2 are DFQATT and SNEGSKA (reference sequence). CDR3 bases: TGCAGTGGCCAGGGTGCAGGTATAGCGGGAGGGCCTTTGGAGACCCAGTACTTC. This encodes CSGQGAGIAGGPLETQYF.

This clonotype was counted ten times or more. The CDR3 sequence is CSAGGQGGETQYF. The CDR3 nucleotides are TGCAGTGCTGGCGGACAGGGAGGGGAGACCCAGTACTTC. The chain couples TRBV20-1 to TRBJ2-5; tentative D call: TRBD1 (8 bases). Trimming stripped 5 bases from V and 5 bases from J, with 15 bases between. The CDR3 has 13 amino acids. Germline V gives CDR1 DFQATT, CDR2 SNEGSKA (reference sequence).

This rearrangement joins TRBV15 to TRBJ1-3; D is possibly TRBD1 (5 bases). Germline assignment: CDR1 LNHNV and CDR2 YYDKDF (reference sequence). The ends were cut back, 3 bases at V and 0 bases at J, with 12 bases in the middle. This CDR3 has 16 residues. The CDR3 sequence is CATSSGTYYSGNTIYF. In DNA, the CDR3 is TGTGCCACCAGCAGCGGGACGTATTACTCTGGAAACACCATATATTTT.

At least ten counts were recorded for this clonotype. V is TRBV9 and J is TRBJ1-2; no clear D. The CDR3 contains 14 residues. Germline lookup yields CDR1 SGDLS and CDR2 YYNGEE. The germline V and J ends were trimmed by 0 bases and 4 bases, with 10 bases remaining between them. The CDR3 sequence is CASSVDGDSYGYTF. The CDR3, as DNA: TGTGCCAGCAGCGTAGACGGAGATTCCTATGGCTACACCTTC. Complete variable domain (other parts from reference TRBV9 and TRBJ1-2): DSGVTQTPKHLITATGQRVTLRCSPRSGDLSVYWYQQSLDQGLQFLIQYYNGEERAKGNILERFSAQQFPDLHSELNLSSLELGDSALYFCASSVDGDSYGYTFGSGTRLTVV.

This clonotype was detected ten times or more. The CDR3 DNA sequence: TGTGCCAGCACCCGCTTCGCAGGGGGACTGGCTGGGGCCAACGTCCTGACTTTC. Translating gives CASTRFAGGLAGANVLTF. V is TRBV12-3 or TRBV12-4 and J is TRBJ2-6; D may be TRBD1 (7 bases). V was pared by 7 bases and J by 2 bases, with 21 bases between. This CDR3 comprises 18 residues.

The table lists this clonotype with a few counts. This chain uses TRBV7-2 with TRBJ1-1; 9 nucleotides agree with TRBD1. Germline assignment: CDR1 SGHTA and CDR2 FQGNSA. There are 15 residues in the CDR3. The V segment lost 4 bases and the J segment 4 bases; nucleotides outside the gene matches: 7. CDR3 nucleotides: TGTGCCAGCAGCTACCAACAGGGGGCGGGCACTGAAGCTTTCTTT. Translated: CASSYQQGAGTEAFF.

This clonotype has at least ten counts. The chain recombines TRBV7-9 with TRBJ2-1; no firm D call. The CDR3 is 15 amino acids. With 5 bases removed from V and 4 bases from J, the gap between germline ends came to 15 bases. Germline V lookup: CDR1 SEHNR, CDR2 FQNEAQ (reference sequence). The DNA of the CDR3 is TGTGCCAGCAGCCAAGGGCCTGGGGAATACAATGAGCAGTTCTTC. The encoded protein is CASSQGPGEYNEQFF.

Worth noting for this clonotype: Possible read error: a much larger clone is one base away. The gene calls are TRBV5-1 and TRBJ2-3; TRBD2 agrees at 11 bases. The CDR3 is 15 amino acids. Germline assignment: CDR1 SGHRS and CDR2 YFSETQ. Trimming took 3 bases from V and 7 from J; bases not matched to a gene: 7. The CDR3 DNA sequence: TGCGCCAGCAGCTACACTAGCGGGAGTAGACATACGCAGTATTTT. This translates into CASSYTSGSRHTQYF.